This T cell receptor beta chain was captured in a study of CD8 T cells in Susac syndrome. Trimming pared 1 base from V and 4 bases from J, leaving 13 bases between. Germline lookup yields CDR1 SEHNR and CDR2 FQNEAQ (reference sequence). CDR3 length: 15 amino acids. With random hexamers, reverse transcription was performed on about 0.5 to 1 ug of RNA. TCRdb reprocessed the immunoSEQ multiplex PCR reads with MiXCR, giving one entry per CDR3 protein. This sample has about 280,000 distinct CDR3 sequences, with roughly 85% found just once. The TEMRA cells underwent FACS enrichment, while the CD8+ and CD4+ T cells underwent negative isolation.

The chain combines TRBV7-9 with TRBJ1-2; D unresolved. This receptor was identified in a human donor with multiple sclerosis. The sequenced sample consisted of CD8+ T cells from PBMCs. CDR3 DNA: TGTGCCAGCAGCTTAGGGGTTGGGGTGCCCTATGGCTACACCTTC. Protein: CASSLGVGVPYGYTF.